Sequencing of this T cell receptor (beta chain) was carried out in a study of T-cell reconstitution after alpha-beta-depleted transplantation in children. The germline V gene encodes CDR1 MDHEN and CDR2 SYDVKM. J gave up 0 bases and V 2 bases, and 5 bases lay outside the gene matches. The CDR3 consists of 16 residues. During its preparation, the TCRbeta library received unique molecular identifiers. TCRdb re-called the PCR reads with MiXCR, one entry per CDR3 protein. Among some 490,000 distinct CDR3 sequences listed, approximately 12% were seen once. The table lists this clonotype with a few counts. This TCR derives from a human donor who donated a stem cell graft to a child with combined immunodeficiency. The source was PBMCs from the stem cell graft donor, collected from the stem cell graft. The chain carries TRBV28 and TRBJ2-7; 9 nucleotides match TRBD2. The CDR3 region is CASSLASGANSYEQYF. The CDR3, as DNA: TGTGCCAGCAGTTTAGCTAGCGGGGCGAACTCCTACGAGCAGTACTTC.